The 24 T cell receptor beta chains below come from one sample, sequenced in a study of cytomegalovirus exposure and HLA in healthy donors. The primer mix had 60 Vbeta and 13 Jbeta primers. TCRdb's copy holds only in-frame clones and misses some; the assay was immunoSEQ multiplex PCR. The top ten clones hold around 0.52% of a sample with about 180,000 clones, around 79% of them seen once. The sequencing sample was made of PBMCs. The receptor source for this set is a woman aged 50 to 65 in good health and CMV-seronegative.

The chain combines TRBV30 with TRBJ1-6; 8 nucleotides match TRBD1. V dropped 0 bases and J dropped 9; count of bases not matched to a gene: 7. The CDR3 runs 15 residues. Germline CDR1 and CDR2: GTSNPN and SVGIG (reference sequence). CDR3 amino acids: CAWSVGGTGASPLHF. The CDR3 DNA reads TGTGCCTGGAGTGTTGGCGGGACAGGCGCTTCACCCCTCCACTTT.

The chain employs TRBV9 and TRBJ2-6; possibly TRBD2 for D (5 bases). V was cut by 4 bases and J by 2 bases, with 13 bases left in between. Germline-derived CDR1 and CDR2 are SGDLS and YYNGEE. This CDR3 comprises 16 residues. CDR3 sequence reads: CASSRRSGTGANVLTF. As DNA, the CDR3 is TGTGCCAGCAGCCGTAGGTCCGGGACTGGGGCCAACGTCCTGACTTTC.

The table lists this clone with a few counts. V gene TRBV27 combines with J gene TRBJ1-2; tentative D call: TRBD1 (6 bases). This CDR3 comprises 13 residues. CDR1 and CDR2 from the germline V gene are MNHEY and SMNVEV (reference sequence). The V end was cut by 5 bases, the J end by 8 bases, with 15 bases between. CDR3 nucleotide sequence: TGTGCCAGCAGTCTGACAGGCCGGGGAGGCTACACCTTC. Amino acid sequence: CASSLTGRGGYTF.

The sample holds a few counts of this clone. The J gene is TRBJ2-3, the V gene TRBV13; 12 bases line up with TRBD2. Germline CDR1 reads PRHDT; CDR2 reads FYEKMQ (reference sequence). This CDR3 comprises 17 residues. V shed 5 bases, J shed 6 bases, and the junction held 12 bases outside the gene matches. In DNA, the CDR3 is TGTGCCAGCAGCGCGCCTCACCTAGCGGGGGGGCTGGATACGCAGTATTTT. Translation gives CASSAPHLAGGLDTQYF.

V usage is TRBV4-1 and J usage is TRBJ2-5; D perhaps matches TRBD2 (6 bases). Per the germline V gene, CDR1 is MGHRA and CDR2 is YSYEKL. V dropped 0 bases and J dropped 5 bases, with 16 bases sitting between them. CDR3 length equals 16 residues. This CDR3 is CASSQEGPGGGETQYF. The CDR3 nucleotides are TGCGCCAGCAGCCAAGAAGGCCCCGGTGGGGGGGAGACCCAGTACTTC.

V usage is TRBV18 and J usage is TRBJ1-2, with D hard to call. From germline, CDR1 is KGHSH and CDR2 LQKENI. This CDR3 is built from 15 residues. The V end lost 4 bases, the J end lost 7 bases, and 19 bases lay between the germline ends. The CDR3 region is CASSLPGGLAFGYTF. CDR3 sequence (DNA): TGTGCCAGCTCACTCCCGGGTGGTCTTGCTTTTGGCTACACCTTC.

This chain connects TRBV7-7 to TRBJ2-1, with D uncertain. This CDR3 is built from 13 residues. Germline V gene sequence: CDR1 SSHAT, CDR2 FNYEAQ (reference sequence). Trimming took off 0 bases at V and 9 bases at J, with 9 bases between the two ends. The CDR3 nucleotides are TGTGCCAGCAGCTTAGCACTTGCCCGTGAGCAGTTCTTC. Its translation: CASSLALAREQFF.

This CDR3 is CARTVSWSYEQYF. Here the CDR3 DNA reads TGTGCCAGAACGGTAAGTTGGTCCTACGAGCAGTACTTC. V is TRBV9 and J is TRBJ2-7; no reliable D call. The CDR3 consists of 13 residues. The germline V gene encodes CDR1 SGDLS and CDR2 YYNGEE. V lost 8 bases and J 1 base, leaving 13 bases between the germline ends.

The chain couples TRBV21-1 to TRBJ2-3; TRBD2 reflects the table's D call only, with no check against the DNA. TRBV21-1 constitutes a pseudogene. The CDR3 runs 17 residues. The CDR3 region has the DNA TGTGCCAGCAGCAGGTGCGAGCGGGGAGCTAGCACAGATACGCAGTATTTT. Its protein is CASSRCERGASTDTQYF.

Comments on this clone: The sample contains more than one DNA sequence encoding this CDR3. This chain uses TRBV5-1 with TRBJ2-3; 9 positions agree with TRBD2. V was clipped by 0 bases and J by 1 base; unmatched bases: 3. From germline, CDR1 is SGHRS and CDR2 YFSETQ. The CDR3 is 16 residues long. The CDR3 region has the DNA TGCGCCAGCAGCTTGGCCCCTAGCGGGGGCACAGATACGCAGTATTTT. Protein sequence: CASSLAPSGGTDTQYF.

V gene TRBV10-3 combines with J gene TRBJ2-2, with TRBD2 as a possible D gene (5 bases). There are 16 residues in the CDR3. Germline-derived CDR1 and CDR2 are ENHRY and SYGVKD. V dropped 0 bases and J dropped 1 base, with 9 bases sitting between them. CDR3 region: CAISESTGRNTGELFF. In DNA, the CDR3 is TGTGCCATCAGTGAGTCGACTGGGAGGAACACCGGGGAGCTGTTTTTT.

This rearrangement joins TRBV28 to TRBJ1-2; D is possibly TRBD1 (5 bases). CDR1 is MDHEN, CDR2 SYDVKM, per germline. This CDR3 region has 13 residues. The CDR3, as DNA: TGTGCGATCAGAAGGGGCTTTGACTATGGCTACACCTTC. This gives the protein CAIRRGFDYGYTF.

This rearrangement joins TRBV18 to TRBJ2-7; the D is unclear. V lost 3 bases, J lost 0 bases, and 9 bases lay in between. The CDR3 consists of 14 residues. The germline V gene has CDR1 KGHSH and CDR2 LQKENI. The CDR3 here is CASSPLAYSYEQYF. The CDR3 DNA reads as TGTGCCAGCTCACCTTTAGCCTACTCCTACGAGCAGTACTTC.

This rearrangement joins TRBV25-1 to TRBJ1-5, with 9 bases fitting TRBD1. This CDR3 is built from 14 residues. Germline assignment: CDR1 MGHDK and CDR2 SYGVNS. Trimming removed 6 bases from V and 6 bases from J; junction bases left unmatched: 6. The CDR3 nucleotides read TGTGCCAGCAGGGGACAGGGCAGGGCTCAGCCCCAGCATTTT. This translates into CASRGQGRAQPQHF. The full variable domain, its missing parts supplied by reference TRBV25-1 and TRBJ1-5, is EADIYQTPRYLVIGTGKKITLECSQTMGHDKMYWYQQDPGMELHLIHYSYGVNSTEKGDLSSESTVSRIRTEHFPLTLESARPSHTSQYLCASRGQGRAQPQHFGDGTRLSIL.

The chain carries TRBV28 and TRBJ2-5; 13 nucleotides align to TRBD2. J gave up 3 bases and V 6 bases, and 10 bases lay outside the gene matches. Germline CDR1 MDHEN, CDR2 SYDVKM. This CDR3 region has 17 residues. The CDR3 protein is CASSGLAGAFLKETQYF. In DNA form, the CDR3 reads TGTGCCAGCAGCGGACTAGCGGGAGCTTTTTTAAAAGAGACCCAGTACTTC.

V and J are TRBV7-2 and TRBJ2-1; D gene unclear. Between the trimmed V and J ends, which lost 5 bases and 8 bases, there was a span of 22 bases. Per germline, CDR1 SGHTA and CDR2 FQGNSA. This CDR3 spans 16 amino acids. CDR3 sequence reads: CASSHRSIHSIDEQFF. As DNA, the CDR3 is TGTGCCAGCAGCCATCGCTCTATCCATAGCATCGATGAGCAGTTCTTC.

The rearrangement joins TRBV6-5 to TRBJ2-3; perhaps TRBD1 as D (5 bases). The germline V and J ends were trimmed by 5 bases and 2 bases, with 14 bases remaining between them. Germline-derived CDR1 and CDR2 are MNHEY and SVGAGI. The CDR3 consists of 15 residues. The CDR3 loop is CASSPAEGDTDTQYF. In nucleotides, the CDR3 is TGTGCCAGCAGTCCCGCTGAAGGGGACACAGATACGCAGTATTTT.

The rearrangement uses TRBV5-1 and TRBJ2-5; no definite D call. The ends were cut back, 2 bases at V and 1 base at J, with 3 bases in the middle. Germline CDR1 reads SGHRS; CDR2 reads YFSETQ. This CDR3 has 12 residues. The CDR3 bases are TGCGCCAGCAGCTTTATCCAAGAGACCCAGTACTTC. Residues: CASSFIQETQYF.

The rearrangement links TRBV18 to TRBJ1-3; D is perhaps TRBD1 (5 bases). CDR1 and CDR2 from the germline V gene are KGHSH and LQKENI. CDR3 size: 14 residues. Trimming stripped 3 bases from V and 2 bases from J, with 8 bases between. The chain's CDR3 is CASSPQGPGNTIYF. In DNA, the CDR3 is TGTGCCAGCTCACCTCAGGGCCCTGGAAACACCATATATTTT.

The V call is TRBV5-4, the J call TRBJ2-1; no clear D gene. CDR1 and CDR2 (germline): SGHNT, YYREEE (reference sequence). Trimming took 0 bases from V and 0 from J, leaving 10 bases between them. The CDR3 length is 16 residues. Written as DNA, the CDR3 is TGTGCCAGCAGCTTGGTTCGGAGAAGCTCCTACAATGAGCAGTTCTTC. This encodes CASSLVRRSSYNEQFF.

J is TRBJ1-1 and V is TRBV7-3; possibly TRBD1 for D (5 bases). Trimming cost V 1 base and J 2 bases, with 8 bases left between them. Per the germline V gene, CDR1 is SGHTA and CDR2 is FQGTGA. The CDR3 spans 14 residues. The CDR3 DNA reads as TGTGCCAGCAGCTTAATGGGGGGAAACACTGAAGCTTTCTTT. Amino acids: CASSLMGGNTEAFF.

The chain couples TRBV10-3 to TRBJ1-1, with 9 nucleotides matching TRBD1. The J segment lost 8 bases and the V segment lost 3 bases, leaving 10 bases of the junction unmatched. CDR1 and CDR2 from the germline V gene are ENHRY and SYGVKD. The length of the CDR3 is 15 residues. CDR3 residues: CAISDPSRDRAEAFF. Written as DNA, the CDR3 is TGTGCCATCAGTGACCCGTCCCGGGACAGGGCGGAAGCTTTCTTT.

This clone showed up just once. The DNA of the CDR3 is TGTGCCAGCAGTTTATACATGGAGAGCTCCTACAATGAGCAGTTCTTC. It is translated as CASSLYMESSYNEQFF. The chain employs TRBV27 and TRBJ2-1; D gene ambiguous. This CDR3 spans 16 amino acids. Germline V gene lookup returns CDR1 MNHEY and CDR2 SMNVEV (reference sequence). Trimming stripped 1 base from V and 0 bases from J, with 10 bases between.

The chain links TRBV18 to TRBJ2-1; 7 nucleotides agree with TRBD1. This CDR3 is 15 amino acids long. Germline V gene lookup returns CDR1 KGHSH and CDR2 LQKENI. V was clipped by 3 bases and J by 6 bases; unmatched bases: 8. In nucleotides, the CDR3 is TGTGCCAGCTCACCGGGACAGAGCTTCGGCAATGAGCAGTTCTTC. Amino acid sequence: CASSPGQSFGNEQFF.